The source of this T cell receptor (beta chain) is a study of monozygotic twins with inflammatory bowel disease. The CDR3 loop spans 14 amino acids. Points on this clonotype: Its matching antigen is unknown.

Template-switch reactions added UMIs with a 6-nucleotide sample barcode. TCRdb reprocessed the 5' RACE reads and keeps a single row for each CDR3 protein, giving no DNA. Its table lists 350,000 to 500,000 distinct CDR3 sequences. Regarding the study as a whole: With others, IBD patients shared fewer clonotypes than healthy twins did, especially with disease activity.

The rearrangement joins TRBV12-3 or TRBV12-4 to TRBJ1-6. The TCR originated in a human donor with ulcerative colitis or Crohn's disease, or a healthy co-twin of an affected twin (not recorded which). The specimen sequenced was blood. The CDR3 spells CASSFKFGNSPLLF.